This TCR beta chain was retrieved from a study of blood T cell repertoires in COVID-19. Per the original methods: By means of reference gene primer amplification, nucleated cell counts were estimated. Here immunoSEQ multiplex PCR was the method, and the copy in TCRdb shows in-frame clones only, minus some. V and J calls plus clone size are reproduced from that table; the DNA served to infer D and trimming. Found here are some 180,000 clones, approximately 80% of them singletons; the top ten hold about 12%. Germline V gene data show CDR1 as LNHDA and CDR2 as SQIVND (reference sequence). V was pared by 2 bases and J by 10 bases, with 6 bases between. CDR3 length: 11 amino acids.

Sequencing input: peripheral blood. The TCR was taken from a woman of 80 years or more with COVID-19, enrolled during active disease. J is TRBJ2-1 and V is TRBV19; D uncertain. CDR3 bases: TGTGCCAGTAGTATACTCCGGGAGCAGTTCTTC. This codes for CASSILREQFF.